The 5 T cell receptor beta chains in this list originate from one sample, sequenced in a study of low-dose radiotherapy and immunotherapy resistance in tumors. Described time point: before trial treatment. TRAV and TRBV primers primed cDNA for both TCRalpha and TCRbeta. The TCRs were subjected to amplification over approximately 19 PCR cycles employing a constant-region primer in conjunction with a V-primer adapter. TCRdb reprocessed the reads with MiXCR, giving one entry per CDR3 protein. Of around 83,000 distinct CDR3 sequences in the sample, under 20% were seen once. The sample was PBMCs, taken before treatment. All receptors come from a male donor with prostate cancer.

The sample holds many counts of this clonotype. The V call is TRBV19, the J call TRBJ1-5; unclear D gene. The V and J ends lost 3 bases and 4 bases respectively, with 4 bases between them. This CDR3 is built from 12 residues. Per the germline V gene, CDR1 is LNHDA and CDR2 is SQIVND (reference sequence). The CDR3 loop is CASSIPNQPQHF. The CDR3 bases are TGTGCCAGTAGTATTCCTAATCAGCCCCAGCATTTT.

This clonotype appeared many times. In nucleotides, the CDR3 is TGTGCCAGCAGCTTAGAGGGGCTATCGGATACGCAGTATTTT. Its protein product is CASSLEGLSDTQYF. The chain joins TRBV7-9 to TRBJ2-3; D is perhaps TRBD1 (5 bases). Germline-derived CDR1 and CDR2 are SEHNR and FQNEAQ (reference sequence). The CDR3 length is 14 residues. The V gene lost 1 base and the J gene lost 6 bases, with 11 bases spanning the gap.

There are many counts of this clonotype. This chain links TRBV9 with TRBJ2-7, with 11 bases fitting TRBD2. The junction had 6 bases not matched to a gene; V was cut back by 0 bases and J by 4 bases. This CDR3 is built from 16 residues. Germline CDR1 reads SGDLS; CDR2 reads YYNGEE. This chain's CDR3 is CASSVGIAGGLYEQYF. The CDR3 coding sequence is TGTGCCAGCAGCGTAGGGATAGCGGGGGGGCTTTACGAGCAGTACTTC.

A note on this clonotype: This likely stems from a read error, as it lies one base from a far larger clone. The chain carries TRBV7-2 and TRBJ2-5; 12 bases match TRBD2. The germline V gene encodes CDR1 SGHTA and CDR2 FQGNSA. The CDR3 runs to 18 residues. The V and J ends lost 3 bases and 9 bases, in that order; junction bases with no gene match: 17. CDR3 in DNA: TGTGCCAGCAGCTTCGATCCTAGCGGGAGGGCCAGTAGAAGTGCCCAGTACTTC. The encoded protein is CASSFDPSGRASRSAQYF. Drawing the rest from reference TRBV7-2 and TRBJ2-5, the complete variable domain is GAGVSQSPSNKVTEKGKDVELRCDPISGHTALYWYRQSLGQGLEFLIYFQGNSAPDKSGLPSDRFSAERTGGSVSTLTIQRTQQEDSAVYLCASSFDPSGRASRSAQYFGPGTRLLVL.

This clonotype came up many times. This rearrangement joins TRBV20-1 to TRBJ1-1; D gene ambiguous. The CDR3 extends over 15 amino acids. CDR1 and CDR2 from the germline V gene are DFQATT and SNEGSKA (reference sequence). Trimming took 7 bases from V and 0 from J, leaving 18 bases between them. The CDR3 DNA reads as TGCAGTGTAGGGCGCGGATCTGACATGAACACTGAAGCTTTCTTT. This encodes CSVGRGSDMNTEAFF.